A single sample gave rise to the 16 T cell receptor beta chains below, sequenced in a study of T cell repertoires in cytomegalovirus infection. Which antigens these TCRs recognize remains unknown. Via MiXCR, TCRdb re-called the reads, giving one row per CDR3 protein. The sample consists of roughly 500,000 distinct CDR3 sequences, about 44% of them appearing once. This material consisted of cultured PBMCs, taken from culture after CMV antigen stimulation. These receptors all come from a human donor in good health (CMV status not recorded). Some clones in this sample may be carry-over from other donors' samples.

The chain links TRBV6-5 to TRBJ2-3, with D maybe TRBD2 (6 bases). This CDR3 is built from 12 residues. Trimming removed 10 bases at V and 0 bases at J, with 8 bases between. Germline V gene data show CDR1 as MNHEY and CDR2 as SVGAGI. Written as DNA, the CDR3 is TGTGCCACGGGAGAGAGCACAGATACGCAGTATTTT. Amino acid sequence: CATGESTDTQYF.

This clonotype was counted ten times or more. V gene TRBV7-2 combines with J gene TRBJ2-1, with unresolved D. CDR3 length: 13 residues. The V end lost 6 bases, the J end lost 6 bases, and 12 bases lay between the germline ends. CDR1 is SGHTA, CDR2 FQGNSA, per germline. The CDR3 here is CASRTPPGNEQFF. The CDR3 nucleotides read TGTGCCAGCAGGACCCCCCCGGGCAATGAGCAGTTCTTC.

In DNA, the CDR3 is TGTGCCAGCAGCTCCATCCTCAAGCGGACCTTTCAGGTGGACGAGCAGTACTTC. This translates into CASSSILKRTFQVDEQYF. The V call is TRBV7-6, the J call TRBJ2-7, with D maybe TRBD2 (5 bases). Trimming cost V 4 bases and J 5 bases, with 27 bases left between them. The CDR3 totals 18 residues. Germline CDR1 reads SGHVS; CDR2 reads FNYEAQ.

The chain is built from TRBV7-2 and TRBJ2-3, with D perhaps TRBD2 (5 bases). Germline lookup yields CDR1 SGHTA and CDR2 FQGNSA. The CDR3 is made up of 14 amino acids. V was clipped by 4 bases and J by 4 bases, with 12 bases between them. CDR3 in DNA: TGTGCCAGCAGCTCCTACGGGATCGCAGATACGCAGTATTTT. Its protein is CASSSYGIADTQYF.

This chain uses TRBV6-6 with TRBJ2-1, with a possible D match to TRBD2 (6 bases). This CDR3 is built from 15 residues. V shed 6 bases and J shed 6 bases, with 18 bases lying between them. Germline values: CDR1 MNHNY, CDR2 SVGAGI (reference sequence). The CDR3 bases are TGTGCCAGCAGCGGACGGGGGACGACCGTCAATGAGCAGTTCTTC. Residues: CASSGRGTTVNEQFF.

The V call is TRBV12-3 or TRBV12-4, the J call TRBJ2-1, with D possibly called TRBD1 or TRBD2 (5 bases each). There are 14 residues in the CDR3. V lost 7 bases and J lost 8, with 18 bases in between. The CDR3 DNA reads TGTGCCAGCACCCAGCTGGGCTTGGGGGATGAGCAGTTCTTC. Residues: CASTQLGLGDEQFF.

The chain uses TRBV12-3 or TRBV12-4 and TRBJ2-2; D remains ambiguous. V was cut by 3 bases and J by 0 bases, with 11 bases left in between. The CDR3 is 16 amino acids. Here the CDR3 reads CASSLNFAANTGELFF. The CDR3 coding sequence is TGTGCCAGCAGTTTGAACTTCGCCGCGAACACCGGGGAGCTGTTTTTT.

This clonotype occurred a few times. The chain recombines TRBV7-2 with TRBJ2-7; tentatively, D is TRBD2 (5 bases). V lost 1 base to trimming and J lost 7 bases, with 20 bases between them. CDR1 is SGHTA and CDR2 is FQGNSA in the germline V gene. There are 16 residues in the CDR3. As DNA, the CDR3 is TGTGCCAGCAGCTTAGTCTTGGGAGCCCCCCGGGGTGAGCAGTACTTC. Translated, it gives CASSLVLGAPRGEQYF.

The chain joins TRBV6-2 or TRBV6-3 to TRBJ2-5, with unresolved D. This CDR3 is 12 amino acids long. Trimming pared 5 bases from V and 6 bases from J, leaving 10 bases between. Per the germline V gene, CDR1 is MNHEY and CDR2 is SVGEGT. The CDR3 region is CASSQQRKTQYF. The CDR3 DNA reads as TGTGCCAGCAGTCAACAAAGGAAGACCCAGTACTTC.

The rearrangement joins TRBV5-3 to TRBJ1-5; D gene uncertain. TRBV5-3 is placed among ORFs of uncertain function. Trimming took 8 bases from V and 0 from J, leaving 9 bases between them. The CDR3 covers 13 residues. The CDR3 region has the DNA TGTGCCAGCAGGCTCCCTAGCAATCAGCCCCAGCATTTT. Encoded protein: CASRLPSNQPQHF.

The genes are TRBV12-3 or TRBV12-4 and TRBJ2-1, with D perhaps TRBD2 (6 bases). This CDR3 has 15 amino acids. Trimming left V 3 bases short and J 5 bases short, with 14 bases between. This CDR3 is CASSFRSGPHNEQFF. CDR3 nucleotides: TGTGCCAGCAGTTTTCGTAGCGGTCCCCACAATGAGCAGTTCTTC.

This clonotype occurred a few times. The chain joins TRBV6-1 to TRBJ1-1, with 8 positions matching TRBD1. The J segment lost 4 bases and the V segment lost 6 bases, leaving 4 bases of the junction unmatched. The CDR3 sequence is 13 residues long. Germline V CDR1 and CDR2: MNHNS, SASEGT. The CDR3 sequence is CASRITGGTEAFF. The CDR3 DNA sequence: TGTGCCAGCAGAATTACAGGGGGCACTGAAGCTTTCTTT.

This chain uses TRBV7-2 with TRBJ2-3; D is tentatively TRBD1 or TRBD2 (6 bases each). V dropped 1 base and J dropped 3 bases, with 14 bases sitting between them. Germline V lookup: CDR1 SGHTA, CDR2 FQGNSA. This CDR3 is 16 amino acids long. CDR3 coding DNA: TGTGCCAGCAGCTTAGAAAGGGGGGATGGGACAGATACGCAGTATTTT. This gives the protein CASSLERGDGTDTQYF. Together with reference TRBV7-2 and TRBJ2-3, the CDR3 gives the full variable domain: GAGVSQSPSNKVTEKGKDVELRCDPISGHTALYWYRQSLGQGLEFLIYFQGNSAPDKSGLPSDRFSAERTGGSVSTLTIQRTQQEDSAVYLCASSLERGDGTDTQYFGPGTRLTVL.

In the case of this clonotype: Sequence at one end of the junction differs from germline and may be a read error. The chain employs TRBV6-1 and TRBJ2-1; either TRBD1 or TRBD2 may supply D (5 bases each). This CDR3 is 15 amino acids long. Germline assignment: CDR1 MNHNS and CDR2 SASEGT. The CDR3: CASNELGVSPNEQFF. CDR3 bases: TGTGCCAGCAATGAACTAGGGGTAAGCCCCAATGAGCAGTTCTTC.

This sequence joins TRBV7-2 and TRBJ2-7; D could derive from TRBD1 or TRBD2 (5 bases each). The CDR3 is 13 residues long. The V end was cut by 5 bases, the J end by 2 bases, with 10 bases between. Germline CDR1 is SGHTA and CDR2 is FQGNSA. The chain's CDR3 is CASSRDPTYEQYF. In DNA, the CDR3 is TGTGCCAGCAGCCGGGACCCCACCTACGAGCAGTACTTC.

The chain uses TRBV5-8 and TRBJ2-3; D is uncertain. V dropped 4 bases and J dropped 6 bases, with 9 bases sitting between them. There are 12 residues in the CDR3. Germline-derived CDR1 and CDR2 are SGHTS and YDEGEE. The CDR3 sequence is CASSKPTDTQYF. For the CDR3, the DNA is TGTGCCAGCAGCAAACCTACCGATACGCAGTATTTT.